This T cell receptor (beta chain) was identified during a study of shared clonotypes between healthy human individuals. The wider study: Each donor contributed plates that comprised three CD4 naive, three CD4 memory, two CD8 naive and one CD8 memory. The study, taken as a whole, reports: Only blood underwent sampling, and tissue repertoires likely differ. Four donors had approximately 4.6% of their naive CD4 clonotypes in common.

Trimming pared 0 bases from V and 0 bases from J, leaving 12 bases between. The CDR3 is 16 residues long. Germline V gene lookup returns CDR1 SGHNT and CDR2 YYREEE (reference sequence). Concerning this clone itself: What it binds is not known.

Per the original data handling: Filtering of immunoSEQ junctional sequences could not match full-length read filtering. The assay was immunoSEQ multiplex PCR, and TCRdb's table has in-frame clones only and misses some. The DNA was the basis for D and trimming; V, J and clone size are from that table. The data hold roughly 1 million clones, with about 75% observed a single time. This chain uses TRBV5-4 with TRBJ1-1; D not certain. The specimen sequenced was memory CD4+ T cells sorted from blood. Noted subset: CD45RA-negative fraction. The clonotype was recovered from a man aged 18 to 35 in good health. This CDR3 is CASSLALGPLNTEAFF. CDR3 DNA sequence: TGTGCCAGCAGCTTGGCTCTCGGTCCTTTGAACACTGAAGCTTTCTTT.